The sequence of this T cell receptor beta chain was determined in a study of T cell responses to AZD1222 COVID-19 vaccine. Study outcomes and limitations: Possibly, clonal diversity was underestimated; donors were largely white British and included more females.

The protocol was immunoSEQ multiplex PCR, while the TCRdb copy is restricted to in-frame clones and leaves out a portion. The sample includes 130,000 or so clones, roughly 93% of them seen just once. About this clone: No antigen is known for it. The sample holds other DNA sequences that translate to the same CDR3.

CDR1 and CDR2 (germline): MNHEY, SVGAGI. V shed 8 bases and J shed 1 base, with 4 bases lying between them. The CDR3 is 11 amino acids. The chain carries TRBV6-5 and TRBJ2-3; no clear D gene. The specimen was peripheral blood, collected on day 0 of MenACWY control vaccination. This TCR derives from an adult in good health. DNA for the CDR3: TGTGCCAGCCGTCGCACAGATACGCAGTATTTT. It codes for CASRRTDTQYF.